What follows are 14 T cell receptor beta chains derived from one specimen sequenced in a study of blood T cell repertoires in COVID-19. Here immunoSEQ multiplex PCR was the method, and the copy in TCRdb shows in-frame clones only, minus some. The table lists a few hundred thousand clones, under 90% of them singletons. The sample taken for sequencing was peripheral blood. The receptors derive from a woman in her sixties who had recovered from COVID-19.

The chain's CDR3 is CASSPGQTSNQPQHF. DNA of the CDR3: TGTGCCAGCAGCCCGGGACAGACTAGCAATCAGCCCCAGCATTTT. This chain links TRBV6-5 with TRBJ1-5; 7 bases agree with TRBD1. CDR3 length equals 15 residues. J gave up 0 bases and V 6 bases, and 5 bases lay outside the gene matches. Germline loops: CDR1 MNHEY, CDR2 SVGAGI.

The chain links TRBV7-9 to TRBJ2-1, with D perhaps matching TRBD1 (5 bases). The CDR3 contains 16 residues. With 5 bases removed from V and 2 bases from J, the gap between germline ends came to 16 bases. The germline gives CDR1 SEHNR, CDR2 FQNEAQ (reference sequence). CDR3 sequence reads: CASSREFQGTYNEQFF. The CDR3 nucleotides read TGTGCCAGCAGCCGAGAGTTTCAGGGTACCTACAATGAGCAGTTCTTC. The full variable domain, rest sourced from reference TRBV7-9 and TRBJ2-1, is DTGVSQNPRHKITKRGQNVTFRCDPISEHNRLYWYRQTLGQGPEFLTYFQNEAQLEKSRLLSDRFSAERPKGSFSTLEIQRTEQGDSAMYLCASSREFQGTYNEQFFGPGTRLTVL.

This clone was detected once. This chain joins TRBV5-6 and TRBJ2-3; 14 bases line up with TRBD2. The J segment lost 6 bases and the V segment lost 4 bases, leaving 4 bases of the junction unmatched. In germline, CDR1 is SGHDT, CDR2 YYEEEE. This CDR3 has 15 amino acids. Here the CDR3 reads CASSPRLAGGDTQYF. CDR3 DNA: TGTGCCAGCAGCCCCCGACTAGCGGGGGGGGATACGCAGTATTTT.

This chain connects TRBV30 to TRBJ2-1; 8 nucleotides align to TRBD1. Germline CDR1 is GTSNPN and CDR2 is SVGIG (reference sequence). The CDR3 has 12 amino acids. V was clipped by 4 bases and J by 6 bases; unmatched bases: 2. The CDR3 nucleotides are TGTGCCTGGACGGACAGGGTCAATGAGCAGTTCTTC. Protein sequence: CAWTDRVNEQFF.

The V and J genes are TRBV3-1 (or the pseudogene TRBV3-2) and TRBJ2-1; no firm D call. The CDR3 totals 15 residues. V was trimmed by 4 bases and J by 3 bases, leaving 13 bases between them. The V gene's germline CDR1 is LGHDT and CDR2 YNNKEL (reference sequence). The CDR3 is CASSPSTHSYNEQFF. The CDR3 nucleotides read TGTGCCAGCAGCCCTTCCACTCACAGCTACAATGAGCAGTTCTTC.

The chain uses TRBV6-1 and TRBJ1-1; D not resolved. Trimming shortened V by 3 bases and J by 5 bases, and 10 bases separated the two germline ends. The length of the CDR3 is 13 residues. CDR1 MNHNS and CDR2 SASEGT come from the germline V gene. The CDR3 sequence is CASSETRRTEAFF. The DNA of the CDR3 is TGTGCCAGCAGTGAGACAAGGAGGACTGAAGCTTTCTTT.

This clone was detected only once. This chain links TRBV5-1 with TRBJ1-2; 8 nucleotides agree with TRBD1. This CDR3 is built from 14 residues. Germline V gene lookup returns CDR1 SGHRS and CDR2 YFSETQ. V lost 4 bases and J lost 4; bases outside the gene matches: 6. This CDR3 reads CASSQEGQVYGYTF. For the CDR3, the DNA is TGCGCCAGCAGCCAAGAGGGACAGGTCTATGGCTACACCTTC.

V and J are TRBV30 and TRBJ1-2; TRBD1 might be the D (5 bases). This CDR3 comprises 14 residues. Germline CDR1 reads GTSNPN; CDR2 reads SVGIG (reference sequence). With 3 bases removed from V and 8 bases from J, the gap between germline ends came to 19 bases. The CDR3: CAWRTWGESVGYTF. The CDR3, as DNA: TGTGCCTGGAGGACGTGGGGGGAATCGGTAGGCTACACCTTC.

J is TRBJ1-1 and V is TRBV10-3; tentative D call: TRBD1 (6 bases). V lost 4 bases to trimming and J lost 4 bases, with 16 bases between them. Germline-derived CDR1 and CDR2 are ENHRY and SYGVKD. The CDR3 is 15 amino acids. The CDR3 here is CAISAIGGRGTEAFF. The CDR3 bases are TGTGCCATCAGTGCCATAGGGGGACGGGGCACTGAAGCTTTCTTT.

The rearrangement joins TRBV11-2 to TRBJ2-7, with TRBD2 matching 7 bases. This CDR3 has 16 residues. The germline V gene has CDR1 SGHAT and CDR2 FQNNGV. The trim removed 4 bases at V and 0 bases at J, leaving 9 bases unmatched. CDR3 nucleotide sequence: TGTGCCAGCAGCTCCTGGACTAGGGCGAGCTCCTACGAGCAGTACTTC. It codes for CASSSWTRASSYEQYF. Full variable domain (remainder filled in from reference TRBV11-2 and TRBJ2-7): EAGVAQSPRYKIIEKRQSVAFWCNPISGHATLYWYQQILGQGPKLLIQFQNNGVVDDSQLPKDRFSAERLKGVDSTLKIQPAKLEDSAVYLCASSSWTRASSYEQYFGPGTRLTVT.

The genes are TRBV19 and TRBJ2-3; D is perhaps TRBD1 (6 bases). Trimming removed 10 bases from V and 2 bases from J, with 19 bases in between. In germline, CDR1 is LNHDA, CDR2 SQIVND (reference sequence). There are 15 residues in the CDR3. The CDR3: CATHARDKYTDTQYF. CDR3 in DNA: TGTGCCACCCACGCCCGGGACAAATACACAGATACGCAGTATTTT. The whole variable domain, remainder taken from reference TRBV19 and TRBJ2-3, is DGGITQSPKYLFRKEGQNVTLSCEQNLNHDAMYWYRQDPGQGLRLIYYSQIVNDFQKGDIAEGYSVSREKKESFPLTVTSAQKNPTAFYLCATHARDKYTDTQYFGPGTRLTVL.

This clone was detected many times. The CDR3 nucleotides are TGTGCCAGCAGTTTTGGGCTAGCGGACACCTACGAGCAGTACTTC. Its protein is CASSFGLADTYEQYF. The V call is TRBV27, the J call TRBJ2-7; 7 nucleotides agree with TRBD2. V shed 3 bases and J 2 bases; nucleotides not matched to a gene: 7. This CDR3 has 15 residues. Germline CDR1 is MNHEY and CDR2 is SMNVEV (reference sequence).

The chain couples TRBV10-3 to TRBJ2-7, with a possible D match to TRBD1 (6 bases). Germline values: CDR1 ENHRY, CDR2 SYGVKD. The CDR3 is made up of 14 amino acids. V was cut by 7 bases and J by 0 bases, with 13 bases left in between. The CDR3, as DNA: TGTGCCATCACCCACGGGGACAACTCCTACGAGCAGTACTTC. This encodes CAITHGDNSYEQYF.

The chain carries TRBV5-4 and TRBJ2-3; perhaps TRBD2 as D (5 bases). Germline assignment: CDR1 SGHNT and CDR2 YYREEE (reference sequence). Deletions cut 4 bases from V and 0 bases from J, with 12 bases between. The CDR3 extends over 15 amino acids. The CDR3 is CASSHAAGSTDTQYF. The CDR3 DNA sequence: TGTGCCAGCAGCCACGCTGCGGGTAGCACAGATACGCAGTATTTT.